The source of this T cell receptor beta chain is a study of blood T cells in healthy people across ages. Study-wide background: The template switching approach captured approximately one barcoded beta molecule for every two T cells.

Trimming left V 5 bases short and J 3 bases short, with 7 bases between. This CDR3 is 12 amino acids long. This clonotype was detected only a few times. What it binds is unknown. The study's findings and limits: Diversity estimates from one million T cells were considered underestimates.

With a J-beta primer mix and a sample-barcoded 5' primer, a second PCR ran 7 to 11 cycles. Every cDNA was tagged by a template-switch adaptor with 12 random nucleotides. TCRdb analysed the 5' RACE reads with MiXCR anew, one entry per CDR3 protein. This table has about 1,600,000 distinct CDR3 sequences, 42% appearing once. The sequence derives from a woman aged 18-29 years in good health. The sample was blood. V is TRBV12-3 or TRBV12-4 and J is TRBJ1-1; D remains ambiguous. The CDR3 sequence is CASSRQYTEAFF. The CDR3 bases are TGTGCCAGCAGTCGCCAGTACACTGAAGCTTTCTTT.